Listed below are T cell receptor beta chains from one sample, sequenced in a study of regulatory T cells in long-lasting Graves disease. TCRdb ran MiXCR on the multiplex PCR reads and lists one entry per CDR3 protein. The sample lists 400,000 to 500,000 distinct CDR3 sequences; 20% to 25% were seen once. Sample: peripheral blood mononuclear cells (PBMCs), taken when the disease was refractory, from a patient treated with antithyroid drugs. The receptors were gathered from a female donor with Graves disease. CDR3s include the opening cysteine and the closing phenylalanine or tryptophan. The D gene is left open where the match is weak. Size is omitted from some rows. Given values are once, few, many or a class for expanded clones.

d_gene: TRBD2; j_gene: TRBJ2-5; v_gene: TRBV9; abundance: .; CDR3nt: TGTGCCAGCAGCGTAGAAGCGGGCGGGGGGGCGAGGGAGACCCAGTACTTC; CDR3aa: CASSVEAGGGARETQYF
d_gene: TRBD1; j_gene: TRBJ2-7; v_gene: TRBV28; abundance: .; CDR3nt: TGTGCCAGCAGCTCCCTCCGGGACAGGGGGTTTTACGAGCAGTACTTC; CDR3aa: CASSSLRDRGFYEQYF
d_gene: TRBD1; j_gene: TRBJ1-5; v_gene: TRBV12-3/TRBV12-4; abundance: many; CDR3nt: TGTGCCAGCGTCAGGGGGCGCGATCAGCCCCAGCATTTT; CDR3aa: CASVRGRDQPQHF
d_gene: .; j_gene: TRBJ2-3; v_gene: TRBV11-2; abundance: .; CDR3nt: TGTGCCAGCAGCTTTAGGAGGACAGATACGCAGTATTTT; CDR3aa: CASSFRRTDTQYF
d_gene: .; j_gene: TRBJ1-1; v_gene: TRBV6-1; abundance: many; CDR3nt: TGTGCCAGCAGTGAACGGTGGACGGCCCGAGGGAACACTGAAGCTTTCTTT; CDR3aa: CASSERWTARGNTEAFF
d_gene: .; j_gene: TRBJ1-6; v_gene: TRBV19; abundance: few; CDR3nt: TGTGCCAGTAGTATGACTTTCCGGAGCTCCTATAATTCACCCCTCCACTTT; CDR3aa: CASSMTFRSSYNSPLHF
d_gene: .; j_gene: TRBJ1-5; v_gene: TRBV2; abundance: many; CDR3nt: TGTGCCAGCAAGGACAGCTATAGCAATCAGCCCCAGCATTTT; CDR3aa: CASKDSYSNQPQHF
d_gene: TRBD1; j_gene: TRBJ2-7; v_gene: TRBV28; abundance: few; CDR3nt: TGTGCCAGCAGTAATACCGGGACAGGAGTCTCCTACGAGCAGTACTTC; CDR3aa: CASSNTGTGVSYEQYF
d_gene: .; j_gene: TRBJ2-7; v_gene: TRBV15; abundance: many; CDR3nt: TGTGCCACCAGCAGAGAGGGTTCAGTTCACGAGCAGTACTTC; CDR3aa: CATSREGSVHEQYF
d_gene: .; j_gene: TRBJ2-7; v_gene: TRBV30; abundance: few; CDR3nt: TGTGCCTGGAGTTTACAAATTATAGAACGTAGAGTCTTC; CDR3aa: CAWSLQIIERRVF
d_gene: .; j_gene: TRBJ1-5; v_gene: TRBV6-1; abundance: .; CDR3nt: TGTGCCAGCAGTGAAGCCAGGGTTAGCAATCAGCCCCAGCATTTT; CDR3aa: CASSEARVSNQPQHF
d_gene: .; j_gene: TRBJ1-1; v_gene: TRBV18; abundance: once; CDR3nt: TGTGCCAGCTCACCACCTTCCTTGGAGTCTGAAACTTTCTTT; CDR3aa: CASSPPSLESETFF
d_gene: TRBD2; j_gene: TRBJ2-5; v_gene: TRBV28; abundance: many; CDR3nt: TGTGGGTCCGAGGCTAGCGGGACGTACCAAGAGACCCAGTACTTC; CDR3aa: CGSEASGTYQETQYF
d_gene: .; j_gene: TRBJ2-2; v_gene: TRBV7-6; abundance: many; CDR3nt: TGTGCCAGCAGCTTAGTACAGGGCGCGAACACCGGGGAGCTGTTTTTT; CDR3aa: CASSLVQGANTGELFF
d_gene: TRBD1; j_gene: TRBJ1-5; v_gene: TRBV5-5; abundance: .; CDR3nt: TGTGCCAGCAGCCCCCAAGACAGGGACAATCAGCCCCAGCATTTT; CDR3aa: CASSPQDRDNQPQHF
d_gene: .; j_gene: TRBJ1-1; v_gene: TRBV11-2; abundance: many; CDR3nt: TGTGCCAGCACCCACCAGGTAGGGGTGACTGAAGCTTTCTTT; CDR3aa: CASTHQVGVTEAFF
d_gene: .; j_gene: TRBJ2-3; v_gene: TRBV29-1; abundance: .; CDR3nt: TGCAGCGTTGAGGGCGGGATCACAGATACGCAGTATTTT; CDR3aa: CSVEGGITDTQYF
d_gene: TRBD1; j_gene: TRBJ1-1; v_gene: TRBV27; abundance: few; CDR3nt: TGTGCCAGCAGTTTCCGGACAGGGGGATTACGTACTGAAGCTTTCTTT; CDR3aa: CASSFRTGGLRTEAFF
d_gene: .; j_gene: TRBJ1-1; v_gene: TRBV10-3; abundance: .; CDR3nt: TGTGCCATCAACAGGGAATCGGGAAAAACTGAAGCTTTCTTT; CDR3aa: CAINRESGKTEAFF
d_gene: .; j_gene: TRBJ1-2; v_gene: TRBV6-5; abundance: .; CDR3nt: TGTGCCAGCAGTTACGTTAGGGGAAGCGGCTACACCTTC; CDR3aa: CASSYVRGSGYTF
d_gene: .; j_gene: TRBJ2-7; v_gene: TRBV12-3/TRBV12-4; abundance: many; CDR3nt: TGTGCCAGCAGTCCCCCGAGGAGGCAGGGCTACGAGCAGTACTTC; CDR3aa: CASSPPRRQGYEQYF
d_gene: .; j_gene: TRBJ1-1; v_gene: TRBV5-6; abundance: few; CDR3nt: TGTGCCAGCGGGGGGCAGGATGCGTACACTGAAGCTTTCTTT; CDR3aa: CASGGQDAYTEAFF
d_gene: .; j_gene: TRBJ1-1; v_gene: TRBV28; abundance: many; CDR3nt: TGTGCCAGCAGCTCCGGGACACACACTGAAGCTTTCTTT; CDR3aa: CASSSGTHTEAFF
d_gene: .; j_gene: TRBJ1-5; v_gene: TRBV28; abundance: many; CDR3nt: TGTGCCAGCAGCTTTACCAGGGATAGCAATCAGCCCCAGCATTTT; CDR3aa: CASSFTRDSNQPQHF
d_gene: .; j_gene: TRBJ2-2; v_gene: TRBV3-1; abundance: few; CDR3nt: TGTGCCAGCAGCCCAGACCTGGCGAACACCGGGGAGCTGTTTTTT; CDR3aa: CASSPDLANTGELFF
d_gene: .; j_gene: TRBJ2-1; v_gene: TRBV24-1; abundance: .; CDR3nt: TGTGCCACCAGTGATTGGGCTAGCTACAATGAGCAGTTCTTC; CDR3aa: CATSDWASYNEQFF
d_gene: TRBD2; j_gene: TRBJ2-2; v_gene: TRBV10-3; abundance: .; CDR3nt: TGTGCCATCACCCGGGGTAGCGGGGGGAACAACGGGGCCGGGGAGCTGTTTTTT; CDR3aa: CAITRGSGGNNGAGELFF
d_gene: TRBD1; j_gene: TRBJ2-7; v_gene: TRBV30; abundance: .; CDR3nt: TGTGCCTGGAGTGTAAGGGACAGGGGCAACGAGCAGTACTTC; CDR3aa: CAWSVRDRGNEQYF
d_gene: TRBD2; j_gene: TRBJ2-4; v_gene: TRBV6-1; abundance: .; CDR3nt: TGTGCCACCTACTCAGCGGGACTTCAGTACTTC; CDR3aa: CATYSAGLQYF
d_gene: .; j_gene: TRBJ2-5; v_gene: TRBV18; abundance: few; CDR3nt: TGTGCCAGCTCACCTCCGGGACCAATAGAGACCCAGTACTTC; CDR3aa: CASSPPGPIETQYF
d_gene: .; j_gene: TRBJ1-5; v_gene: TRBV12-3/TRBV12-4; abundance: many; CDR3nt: TGTGCCAGCAGTTTCTCACAAAGCAATCAGCCCCAGCATTTT; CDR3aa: CASSFSQSNQPQHF
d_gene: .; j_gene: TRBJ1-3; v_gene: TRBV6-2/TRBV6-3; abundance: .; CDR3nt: TGTGCCAGCAGTTACGGGCGCTTCTCTGGAAACACCATATATTTT; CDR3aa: CASSYGRFSGNTIYF
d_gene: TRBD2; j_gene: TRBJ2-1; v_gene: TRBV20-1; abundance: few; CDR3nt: TGCAGTGCTAGAGGGGTCATCCTAGCGGTTAGCTCCTACAATGAGCAGTTCTTC; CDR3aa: CSARGVILAVSSYNEQFF
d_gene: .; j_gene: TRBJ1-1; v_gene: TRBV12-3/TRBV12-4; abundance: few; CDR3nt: TGTGCCAGCAGTTTAGGCAGGGCATCGTTCGAAGCTTTCTTT; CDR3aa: CASSLGRASFEAFF
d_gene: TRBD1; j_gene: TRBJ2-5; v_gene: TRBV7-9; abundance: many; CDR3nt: TGTGCCAGCAGCTTCGCCCCTGACAGGGCAGGGGAGACCCAGTACTTC; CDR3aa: CASSFAPDRAGETQYF
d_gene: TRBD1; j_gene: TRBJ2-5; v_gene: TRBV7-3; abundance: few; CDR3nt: TGTGCCAGCAGGACCCGGGACAGCCAAGAGACCCAGTACTTC; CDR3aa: CASRTRDSQETQYF
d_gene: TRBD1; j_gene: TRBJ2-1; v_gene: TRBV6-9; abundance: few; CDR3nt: TGTGCCAGCAGTTCCGGGACAGGGATCAATGAGCAGTTCTTC; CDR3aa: CASSSGTGINEQFF
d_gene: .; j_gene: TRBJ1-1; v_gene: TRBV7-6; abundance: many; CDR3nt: TGTGCCAGCAGCTTAACCGAGGACACTGAAGCTTTCTTT; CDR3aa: CASSLTEDTEAFF
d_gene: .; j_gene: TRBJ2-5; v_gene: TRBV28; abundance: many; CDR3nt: TGTGCCAGCAGTTCCCTCATTACTTATAAGGATCAAGAGACCCAGTACTTC; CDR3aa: CASSSLITYKDQETQYF
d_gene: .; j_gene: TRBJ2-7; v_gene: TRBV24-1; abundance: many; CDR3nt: TGTGCCACCAGTGACCCCTCGGGTAGCACCTACGAGCAGTACTTC; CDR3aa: CATSDPSGSTYEQYF
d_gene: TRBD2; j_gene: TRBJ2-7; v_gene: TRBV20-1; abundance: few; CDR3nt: TGCAGTGCTAGATGGCTGCGGGAGGGTCCCGAGCAGTACTTC; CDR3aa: CSARWLREGPEQYF
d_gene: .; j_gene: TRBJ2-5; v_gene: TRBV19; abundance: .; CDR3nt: TGTGCCAGTAGTATAGGGTTACAGATCCAAGAGACCCAGTACTTC; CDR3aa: CASSIGLQIQETQYF
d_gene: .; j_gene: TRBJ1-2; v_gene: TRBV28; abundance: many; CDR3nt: TGTGCCAGCAGTTTAGACCACTATGGCTACACCTTC; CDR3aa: CASSLDHYGYTF
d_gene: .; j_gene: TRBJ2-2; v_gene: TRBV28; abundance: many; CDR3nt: TGTGCCACACAGCGGAGGTATACCGGGGAGCTGTTTTTT; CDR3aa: CATQRRYTGELFF
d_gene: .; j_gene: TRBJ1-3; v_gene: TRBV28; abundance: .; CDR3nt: TGTGCCAGCAGTCAATCAGTTACTGGAAACACCATATATTTT; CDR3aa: CASSQSVTGNTIYF
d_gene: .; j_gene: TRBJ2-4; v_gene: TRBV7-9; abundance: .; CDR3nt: TGTGCCAGCAGCTACGACGGGGCCAAAAGCATTCAGTACTTC; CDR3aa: CASSYDGAKSIQYF
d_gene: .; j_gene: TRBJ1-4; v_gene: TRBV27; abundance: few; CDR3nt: TGTGCCAGCCAAGGGACGGGATACGCAAAACTGTTTTTT; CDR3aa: CASQGTGYAKLFF
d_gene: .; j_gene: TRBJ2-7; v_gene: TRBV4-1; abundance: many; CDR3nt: TGCGCCAGCAGCCAAGGGGACGGCTACGAGCAGTACTTC; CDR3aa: CASSQGDGYEQYF